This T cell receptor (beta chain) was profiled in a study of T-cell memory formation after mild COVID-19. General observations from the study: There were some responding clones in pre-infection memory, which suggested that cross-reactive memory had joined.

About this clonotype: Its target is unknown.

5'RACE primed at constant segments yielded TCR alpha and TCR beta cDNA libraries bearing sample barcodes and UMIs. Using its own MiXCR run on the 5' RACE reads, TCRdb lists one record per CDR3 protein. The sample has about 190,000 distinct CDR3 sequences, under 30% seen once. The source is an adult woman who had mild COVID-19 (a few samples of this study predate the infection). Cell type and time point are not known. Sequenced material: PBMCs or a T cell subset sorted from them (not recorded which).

The CDR3 sequence is CASSSTGWSYYNEQFF. DNA for the CDR3: TGTGCCAGCAGCTCAACGGGGTGGTCCTACTACAATGAGCAGTTCTTC. This chain joins TRBV11-1 and TRBJ2-1; D is perhaps TRBD2 (5 bases). V lost 4 bases, J lost 3 bases, and 16 bases lay in between. CDR3 size: 16 residues. The germline V gene encodes CDR1 SGHAT and CDR2 FQDESV (reference sequence).